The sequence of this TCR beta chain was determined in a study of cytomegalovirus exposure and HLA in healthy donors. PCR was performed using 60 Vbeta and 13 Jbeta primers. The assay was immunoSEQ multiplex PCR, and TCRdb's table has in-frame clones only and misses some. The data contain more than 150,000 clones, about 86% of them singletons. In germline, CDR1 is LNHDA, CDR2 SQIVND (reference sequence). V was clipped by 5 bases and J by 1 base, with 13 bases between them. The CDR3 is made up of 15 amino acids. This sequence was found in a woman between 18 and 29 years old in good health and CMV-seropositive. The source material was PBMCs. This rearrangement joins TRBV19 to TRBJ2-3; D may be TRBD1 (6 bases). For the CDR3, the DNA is TGTGCCAGTAGTCGCGACAGGCGGGGCACAGATACGCAGTATTTT. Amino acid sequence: CASSRDRRGTDTQYF. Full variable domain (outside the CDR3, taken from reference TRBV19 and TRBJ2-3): DGGITQSPKYLFRKEGQNVTLSCEQNLNHDAMYWYRQDPGQGLRLIYYSQIVNDFQKGDIAEGYSVSREKKESFPLTVTSAQKNPTAFYLCASSRDRRGTDTQYFGPGTRLTVL.